The 2 T cell receptor beta chains below come from one sample, sequenced in a study of response to subunit inactivated influenza vaccine. TCRdb reanalysed the RT-PCR reads using MiXCR and keeps one entry per CDR3 protein. Found here are about 780,000 distinct CDR3 sequences, approximately 17% of them singletons; the top ten hold approximately 11%. The sequencing used PBMCs from blood, collected roughly 5 days after vaccination. These TCRs come from a man between 45 and 60 years old who received an inactivated influenza vaccine.

This clonotype has more than one count but fewer than ten. This CDR3 is CASSYGDGFRNQPQHF. The CDR3 nucleotides read TGTGCCAGCAGTTACGGGGACGGTTTCCGCAATCAGCCCCAGCATTTT. The chain combines TRBV6-2 or TRBV6-3 with TRBJ1-5; a weak D match, TRBD1 (5 bases). The CDR3 has 16 residues. In germline, CDR1 is MNHEY, CDR2 SVGEGT. With 2 bases removed from V and 2 bases from J, the gap between germline ends came to 13 bases.

The J gene is TRBJ2-7, the V gene TRBV28; D is perhaps TRBD2 (5 bases). The CDR3 sequence is 12 residues long. The V end lost 4 bases, the J end lost 2 bases, and 6 bases lay between the germline ends. Germline lookup yields CDR1 MDHEN and CDR2 SYDVKM. The CDR3 DNA follows: TGTGCCAGCAGTTCGACTACCTACGAGCAGTACTTC. Residues: CASSSTTYEQYF.